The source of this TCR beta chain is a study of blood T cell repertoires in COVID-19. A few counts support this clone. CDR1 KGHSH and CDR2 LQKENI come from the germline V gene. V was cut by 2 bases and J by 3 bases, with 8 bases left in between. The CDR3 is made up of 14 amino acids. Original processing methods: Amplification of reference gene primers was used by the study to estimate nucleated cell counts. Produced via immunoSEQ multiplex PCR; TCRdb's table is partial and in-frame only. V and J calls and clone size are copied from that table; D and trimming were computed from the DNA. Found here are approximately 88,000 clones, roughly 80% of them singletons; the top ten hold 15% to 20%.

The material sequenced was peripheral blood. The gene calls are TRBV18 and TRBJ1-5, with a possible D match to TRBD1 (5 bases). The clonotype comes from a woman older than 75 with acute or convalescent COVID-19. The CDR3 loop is CASSPGHFNQPQHF. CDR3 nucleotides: TGTGCCAGCTCACCAGGACACTTCAATCAGCCCCAGCATTTT.